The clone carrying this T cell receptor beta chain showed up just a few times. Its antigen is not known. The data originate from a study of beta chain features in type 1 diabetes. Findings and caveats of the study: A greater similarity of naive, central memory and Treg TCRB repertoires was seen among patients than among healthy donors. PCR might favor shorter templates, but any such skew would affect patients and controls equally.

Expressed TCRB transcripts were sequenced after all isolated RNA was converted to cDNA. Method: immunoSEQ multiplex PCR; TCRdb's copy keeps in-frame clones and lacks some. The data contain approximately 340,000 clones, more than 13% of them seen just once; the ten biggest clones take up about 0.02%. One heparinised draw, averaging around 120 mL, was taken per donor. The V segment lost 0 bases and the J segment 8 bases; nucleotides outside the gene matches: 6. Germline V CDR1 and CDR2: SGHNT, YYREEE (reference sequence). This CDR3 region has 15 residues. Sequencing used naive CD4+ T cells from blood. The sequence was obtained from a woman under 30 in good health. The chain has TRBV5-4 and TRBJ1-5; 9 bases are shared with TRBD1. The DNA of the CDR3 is TGTGCCAGCAGCTTGGACAGGGGGCTCAGGGAGCCCCAGCATTTT. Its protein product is CASSLDRGLREPQHF.